The T cell receptor beta chain described here comes from a study of T-cell memory formation after mild COVID-19. At the level of the study: Largely donor-specific TCR clusters were found.

This clonotype came up a few times. TCRdb called the 5' RACE reads again in MiXCR, with one record for every CDR3 protein. Of some 300,000 distinct CDR3 sequences detected, approximately 20% appear once; the ten largest clones hold around 21%. V lost 7 bases, J lost 4 bases, and 11 bases lay in between. Germline CDR1 reads SQVTM; CDR2 reads ANQGSEA. The CDR3 consists of 13 residues. Sequencing input: PBMCs or a T cell subset sorted from them (not recorded which). The rearrangement uses TRBV29-1 and TRBJ1-6; D remains ambiguous. This clonotype originated in a man between 18 and 35 years old who had mild COVID-19 (a few samples of this study predate the infection). Cell type and time point are not known. CDR3 DNA: TGCAGCGCCAGGACGGATTATAATTCACCCCTCCACTTT. Encoded protein: CSARTDYNSPLHF.